This T cell receptor (beta chain) comes out of a study of blood T cell repertoires in COVID-19 (dated by TCRdb to the early 2020s). As for the study more broadly: Samples from collaborators originated in the United States, Italy and Spain and spanned both the acute and convalescent phases of COVID-19. The dataset comprised deeply sampled blood TCRbeta repertoires from subjects exposed to, actively infected with, or recovered from COVID-19. The material from the prospective study consisted of cDNA or gDNA derived from T cells, B-cell-depleted T cells, or PBMCs. The repertoires were made available in a free public database intended to serve as a resource for research on the immune response to SARS-CoV-2. The sample metadata nearly always contained a de-identified subject ID, COVID-19 status, age in years and sex. Where available, HLA class I and class II types were obtained from metadata supplied by the sample provider rather than from assay-based typing. The samples were drawn from the first 160 participants of the ongoing ImmuneRACE study and from 950 to 1,500 subjects provided by 6 global collaborators.

One collaborating source in Seattle enrolled patients during active infection and followed them longitudinally through the course of disease. The collaborating institutions used their own protocols to collect whole blood in K2EDTA tubes. For TCRbeta analysis, collaborators shipped samples in one of three forms: frozen whole blood, isolated PBMCs, or DNA extracted from either of those sample types. TCRbeta CDR3 regions were amplified from genomic DNA by means of the immunoSEQ Assay, a bias-controlled multiplex PCR. The paper's data handling went like this. The number of nucleated cells in each sample was estimated from the amplification of reference gene primers within the assay. To quantify the absolute abundance of each unique TCRbeta CDR3 rearrangement, sequence reads were collapsed and filtered. For each sample, productive Simpson clonality was calculated as the square root of Simpson's diversity index across productive rearrangements. TCRdb re-hosts the immuneACCESS table, in-frame sequences only. Its copies lack some clones; in the studies checked, an unresolved V gene accounts for under half of them, and the cause for the rest is not known. V, J and clone size were drawn from that table, and D and trimming were deduced from the DNA. This sample gives around 370,000 clones in total; about nine tenths of them show up just once. The ten largest clones represent more than 5% of the sample.

Ends trimmed: V by 3 bases, J by 2 bases; bases unmatched to a gene: 5. The germline V gene (reference sequence) specifies DFQATT as CDR1 and SNEGSKA as CDR2. The CDR3 spans 14 residues, from the cysteine through the phenylalanine. The entry retains the CDR3 DNA only, 42 bases that are in frame from base 1. What the work shows at the level of the full study, not this receptor alone: The quantity of clinical and demographic metadata differed by source and by participant and was supplied without curation.

With respect to this clone: Its antigen is still unknown. Base qualities were left out, and no much larger clone turns up one base away.

This clonotype originated in a woman aged 50 to 60 with COVID-19, enrolled during active disease. Here the chain combines TRBV20-1 and TRBJ2-7; the junction holds 9 bases that match TRBD2. The sample taken for sequencing was peripheral blood. The nucleotide sequence reads TGCAGTGCTAGTCAGGCTAGCGGGGCCTACGAGCAGTACTTC. Its protein is CSASQASGAYEQYF.